A selection of T cell receptor beta chains follows, all from one sample in a study of graft-versus-host responses after intestinal transplantation. The method was immunoSEQ multiplex PCR; TCRdb's version includes in-frame clones alone and lacks a portion of them. The sample records 50,000 or so clones, roughly 89% being singletons. This material consisted of PBMCs, taken less than 130 days after intestinal transplantation. All receptors derive from a human patient who received an intestinal transplant, so some T cells may come from the graft donor. The CDR3 runs from the conserved cysteine through the conserved F or W. The D gene is left open where the match is weak. Only part of the rows carry a size: once, few, many, or a class if the clone is expanded.

d_call	v_call	j_call	clone_size	cdr3_nt	cdr3_aa
TRBD1	TRBV28	TRBJ1-2	-	TGTGCCAGCAGTGAGGGGACAGGCGGTAGAGATGGCTACACCTTC	CASSEGTGGRDGYTF
-	TRBV28	TRBJ2-3	-	TGTGCCAGCCGAAGCCCGGCGGATACGCAGTATTTT	CASRSPADTQYF
-	TRBV11-2	TRBJ2-3	-	TGTGCCAGCAGCTTAGAGGGTGTTTGGGGGGTCTCAACCAAAACGCAGTATTTT	CASSLEGVWGVSTKTQYF
TRBD2	TRBV2	TRBJ2-7	-	TGTGCCAGCAGTGAATCGGCGGGAGGGCCGCGGGAGCAGTACTTC	CASSESAGGPREQYF
-	TRBV5-1	TRBJ2-1	-	TGCGCCAGCAGCTTGGTATGGGGGTCCTCCTACAATGAGCAGTTCTTC	CASSLVWGSSYNEQFF
TRBD1	TRBV10-3	TRBJ2-7	-	TGTGCCATCAGTGAGGGTACAGGGGGATTCGAGCAGTACTTC	CAISEGTGGFEQYF
TRBD1	TRBV6-4	TRBJ2-1	-	TGTGCCAGCAGTGACCCTAGGGACAGGGGCCCCTACAATGAGCAGTTCTTC	CASSDPRDRGPYNEQFF
-	TRBV19	TRBJ1-1	-	TGTGCCAGTAGCCCACGGGGAGGGATGAACACTGAAGCTTTCTTT	CASSPRGGMNTEAFF
-	TRBV7-9	TRBJ2-3	-	TGTGCCAGCAGCTTGGAGAGCGCGCCGTACCGCCGAGATACGCAGTATTTT	CASSLESAPYRRDTQYF
-	TRBV21-1	TRBJ2-7	-	TGTGCCAGCGCCGGGACAGGGACAATCTCCTACGAGCAGTACTTC	CASAGTGTISYEQYF
-	TRBV7-3	TRBJ2-5	-	TGTGCCAGCAGCTTAGAGCCAGGGACGGGAGAGACCCAGTACTTC	CASSLEPGTGETQYF
TRBD2	TRBV28	TRBJ2-5	-	TGTGCCAGCAGTTTAGGCCTAGCGGGAGCCCTAGAGACCCAGTACTTC	CASSLGLAGALETQYF
-	TRBV19	TRBJ2-5	-	TGTGCCAGTAGTATAGATCCGTCAGCGGAGACCCAGTACTTC	CASSIDPSAETQYF
-	TRBV5-1	TRBJ2-2	-	TGCGCCAGCAGCTTGGTACTAGGGGCAGGGGAGCTGTTTTTT	CASSLVLGAGELFF
-	TRBV28	TRBJ2-6	-	TGTGCCAGCAGCATAGTGCTGGGGCCTGGGGCCAACGTCCTGACTTTC	CASSIVLGPGANVLTF
-	TRBV27	TRBJ2-1	-	TGTGCCAGCAGTTTAGGCTGGCGCCCAGGTGGGAATGAGCAGTTCTTC	CASSLGWRPGGNEQFF
TRBD1	TRBV5-1	TRBJ2-2	-	TGCGCCAGCAGCCAAGACAGGGGCGGGGAGCTGTTTTTT	CASSQDRGGELFF
-	TRBV11-2	TRBJ1-4	-	TGTGCCAGCAGCGAGACTGCAACTAATGAAAAGCTGTTTTTT	CASSETATNEKLFF
-	TRBV6-1	TRBJ2-5	-	TGTGCCAGCAGTGAACGGGTTCAAGAGACCCAGTACTTC	CASSERVQETQYF
-	TRBV4-1	TRBJ2-1	-	TGCGCCAGCAGCCAAGACTGGGGAATCCTTAATGAGCAGTTCTTC	CASSQDWGILNEQFF
-	TRBV15	TRBJ1-4	-	TGTGCCACCAGCAGAGCCGGGGTTGCAACTAATGAAAAACTGTTTTTT	CATSRAGVATNEKLFF
-	TRBV6-6	TRBJ2-3	-	TGTGCCAGCAGTTACAGGTCAACAGATACGCAGTATTTT	CASSYRSTDTQYF
TRBD2	TRBV11-3	TRBJ2-2	-	TGTGCCAGCACCGCCCCCAGCGGGAGATTGGCCGGGGAGCTGTTTTTT	CASTAPSGRLAGELFF
-	TRBV11-3	TRBJ1-6	-	TGTGCCAGCAGCTTAGATCCTTCGAGCTCCTATAATTCACCCCTCCACTTT	CASSLDPSSSYNSPLHF
-	TRBV9	TRBJ2-3	-	TGTGCCAGCAGCCTCGGAGCGGAGGGAGATACGCAGTATTTT	CASSLGAEGDTQYF
-	TRBV7-9	TRBJ1-1	-	TGTGCCAGCAGCTCCGACTGGGGGAAAGCTTTCTTT	CASSSDWGKAFF
-	TRBV5-1	TRBJ2-5	-	TGCGCCAGCAGCCAACAGCCACCTCAAGAGACCCAGTACTTC	CASSQQPPQETQYF
-	TRBV27	TRBJ2-2	-	TGTGCCAGCAGCCGGACATCGATTGGCACCGGGGAGCTGTTTTTT	CASSRTSIGTGELFF
-	TRBV19	TRBJ2-3	-	TGTGCCAGTAGTATAGACGGCACAGATACGCAGTATTTT	CASSIDGTDTQYF
TRBD1	TRBV27	TRBJ2-3	-	TGTGCCAGCAGTCCCGGGACAGCCTCAGATACGCAGTATTTT	CASSPGTASDTQYF
-	TRBV9	TRBJ2-5	-	TGTGCCAGCAGCGTCGGCTTTGTGGAGACCCAGTACTTC	CASSVGFVETQYF
-	TRBV28	TRBJ1-6	-	TGTGCCAGCAGTTTATTAGCGGGTACTTCCTATAATTCACCCCTCCACTTT	CASSLLAGTSYNSPLHF
-	TRBV6-6	TRBJ2-1	-	TGTGCCAGCAGCAAGGGTAACTACAATGAGCAGTTCTTC	CASSKGNYNEQFF
-	TRBV6-1	TRBJ2-3	once	TGTGCCAGCAGTGAACCCGGTAGCCCGAGCACAGATACGCAGTATTTT	CASSEPGSPSTDTQYF
-	TRBV28	TRBJ2-7	-	TGTGCCAGCAGTTTTGGGGACGGACAATGGGGGGAAACCTACGAGCAGTACTTC	CASSFGDGQWGETYEQYF
TRBD1	TRBV5-8	TRBJ2-7	-	TGTGCCAGCAGGACAGGGGCCCACGAGCAGTACTTC	CASRTGAHEQYF
-	TRBV7-6	TRBJ2-1	-	TGTGCCAGCAGCTTGGGGACCGGAGGGCTCAATGAGCAGTTCTTC	CASSLGTGGLNEQFF
-	TRBV6-5	TRBJ1-2	-	TGTGCCAGCAGTTACAGGGAGGTTAACTATGGCTACACCTTC	CASSYREVNYGYTF
TRBD1	TRBV11-2	TRBJ2-5	-	TGTGCCAGCAGCTTAACGGGACAGGGTCAAGAGACCCAGTACTTC	CASSLTGQGQETQYF
-	TRBV9	TRBJ2-3	-	TGTGCCAGCAGCGTAGAGCAGGGTCGCACAGATACGCAGTATTTT	CASSVEQGRTDTQYF
TRBD2	TRBV18	TRBJ2-3	-	TGTGCCAGCTCACAGACTAGCGGGATTAGCACAGATACGCAGTATTTT	CASSQTSGISTDTQYF
-	TRBV7-6	TRBJ1-6	once	TGTGCCAGCAGCGACTCGGTGGGAAGGGGAGATTCACCCCTCCACTTT	CASSDSVGRGDSPLHF
TRBD1	TRBV5-6	TRBJ2-7	-	TGTGCCAGCAGCTCCGACAGGGGCGAGCAGTACTTC	CASSSDRGEQYF
TRBD2	TRBV4-2	TRBJ2-1	once	TGTGCCAGCAGCCCCCGCCCAGCGGGAGGCAATGAGCAGTTCTTC	CASSPRPAGGNEQFF
-	TRBV5-1	TRBJ2-7	once	TGCGCCAGCAGCTCCGGGCAGGTACTCTACGAGCAGTACTTC	CASSSGQVLYEQYF
-	TRBV27	TRBJ2-7	once	TGTGCCAGCGGCCCGATAGGTGAGCAGTACTTC	CASGPIGEQYF
TRBD1	TRBV27	TRBJ1-5	-	TGTGCCAGCAGTTGGACAGGGGGAAATCAGCCCCAGCATTTT	CASSWTGGNQPQHF
TRBD2	TRBV7-9	TRBJ2-3	-	TGTGCCAGCAGCGACGGGACTAGCGGACACACAGATACGCAGTATTTT	CASSDGTSGHTDTQYF
-	TRBV30	TRBJ1-1	few	TGTGCCTGGAGTTTGGGGACACTGAACACTGAAGCTTTCTTT	CAWSLGTLNTEAFF
TRBD2	TRBV7-3	TRBJ2-3	-	TGTGCCAGCAGCTTAGGGGGGGACACAGATACGCAGTATTTT	CASSLGGDTDTQYF
-	TRBV7-9	TRBJ2-1	-	TGTGCCAGCAGCCCTAGCGCGTACAATGAGCAGTTCTTC	CASSPSAYNEQFF
TRBD1	TRBV6-1	TRBJ2-7	-	TGTGCCAGCACCAAGAGGACAGGGGGCTTAGGAGAGCAGTACTTC	CASTKRTGGLGEQYF
TRBD1	TRBV7-9	TRBJ1-5	once	TGTGCCAGCAGCTTACAGGGGGATCAGCCCCAGCATTTT	CASSLQGDQPQHF
-	TRBV18	TRBJ1-6	-	TGTGCCAGCTCACAAGGGACCAATAATTCACCCCTCCACTTT	CASSQGTNNSPLHF
-	TRBV6-5	TRBJ2-1	once	TGTGCCAGCAGTTACTCGGGAACAGGTGGGCAGTTCTTC	CASSYSGTGGQFF
TRBD2	TRBV25-1	TRBJ2-7	-	TGTGCCAGCAGTGGACTAGCGGGGGAGCAGTACTTC	CASSGLAGEQYF
TRBD2	TRBV14	TRBJ2-1	-	TGTGCCAGCAGCCCAAGTGACCGGGGGGGCCTTGAGCAGTTCTTC	CASSPSDRGGLEQFF